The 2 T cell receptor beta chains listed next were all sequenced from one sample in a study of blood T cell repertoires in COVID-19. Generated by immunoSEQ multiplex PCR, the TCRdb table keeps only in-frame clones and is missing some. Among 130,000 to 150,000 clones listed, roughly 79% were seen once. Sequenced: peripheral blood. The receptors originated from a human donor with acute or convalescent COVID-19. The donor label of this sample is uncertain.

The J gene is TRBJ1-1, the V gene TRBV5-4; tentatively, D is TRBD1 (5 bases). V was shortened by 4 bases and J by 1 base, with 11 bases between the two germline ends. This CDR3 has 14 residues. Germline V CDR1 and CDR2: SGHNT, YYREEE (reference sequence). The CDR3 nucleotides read TGTGCCAGCAGCGGCACAGGCTGGAACACTGAAGCTTTCTTT. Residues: CASSGTGWNTEAFF.

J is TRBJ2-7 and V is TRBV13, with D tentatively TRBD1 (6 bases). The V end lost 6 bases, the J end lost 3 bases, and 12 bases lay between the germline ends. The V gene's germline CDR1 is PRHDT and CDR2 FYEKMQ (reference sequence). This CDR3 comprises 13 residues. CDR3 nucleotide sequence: TGTGCCAGCAGTACCGGGACATACTACGAGCAGTACTTC. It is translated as CASSTGTYYEQYF.